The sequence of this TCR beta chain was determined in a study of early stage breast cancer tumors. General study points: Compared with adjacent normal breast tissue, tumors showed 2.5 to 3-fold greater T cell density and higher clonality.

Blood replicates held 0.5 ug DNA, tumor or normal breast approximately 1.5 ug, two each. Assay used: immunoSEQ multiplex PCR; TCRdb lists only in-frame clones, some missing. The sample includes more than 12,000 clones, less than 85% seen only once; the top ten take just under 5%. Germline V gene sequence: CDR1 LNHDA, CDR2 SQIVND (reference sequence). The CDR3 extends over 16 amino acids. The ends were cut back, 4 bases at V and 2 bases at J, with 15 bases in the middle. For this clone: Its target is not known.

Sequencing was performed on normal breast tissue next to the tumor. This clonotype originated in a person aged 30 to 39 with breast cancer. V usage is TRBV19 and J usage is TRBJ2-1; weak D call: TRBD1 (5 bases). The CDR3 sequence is CASSTNRQPTYNEQFF. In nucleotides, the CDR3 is TGTGCCAGTAGTACGAACAGGCAACCGACCTACAATGAGCAGTTCTTC.